Listed below are T cell receptor beta chains from one sample, sequenced in a study of OX40 agonist ivuxolimab in advanced cancers. Sequencing used immunoSEQ multiplex PCR; TCRdb keeps in-frame clones, though not all of them. The data contain approximately 74,000 clones, around 87% of them seen just once; the ten biggest clones take up roughly a tenth. The source material was CD4+ or CD8+ T cells sorted from blood, sampled in a trial of the OX40 agonist ivuxolimab. These receptor sequences come from an adult with an advanced solid tumor such as melanoma, head and neck, liver or kidney cancer. Both conserved end residues are trimmed from each CDR3. The order of the fields is clone size, V gene, J gene, CDR3 protein. Expanded clones get a size class; other rows say once, few or many, or leave the size out.

>.|TRBV5-1|TRBJ2-2
ASSLVEGGELF
>.|TRBV5-1|TRBJ2-7
ASSSDRTGWDEQY
>once|TRBV7-3|TRBJ2-1
ASSALGGRDEQF
>.|TRBV18|TRBJ2-1
ASSSPSGVYNEQF
>.|TRBV7-2|TRBJ2-1
ASSLGGISVNEQF
>.|TRBV15|TRBJ2-1
ATSRGPDNEQF
>.|TRBV18|TRBJ2-2
ASSPGLNTGELF
>.|TRBV19|TRBJ1-5
ASGQGNGNQPQH
>.|TRBV6-1|TRBJ2-7
ASSVSGSYEQY
>.|TRBV29-1|TRBJ1-1
SVVGNMNTEAF
>.|TRBV7-2|TRBJ2-2
ASSKPGTGHSGELF
>.|TRBV4-3|TRBJ2-1
ASSQRGAYNEQF
>.|TRBV7-6|TRBJ2-2
ASSPRPEPGELF
>.|TRBV7-2|TRBJ2-7
ASTRTGIYEQY
>.|TRBV7-9|TRBJ2-1
ASSATTSYNEQF
>.|TRBV2|TRBJ1-4
ASSRGQANEKLF
>.|TRBV28|TRBJ2-5
ASSRLASETQY
>.|TRBV5-4|TRBJ1-2
ASSQGAGGTYGYT
>.|TRBV28|TRBJ2-7
ASSFGGGTYEQY
>.|TRBV5-1|TRBJ2-3
ASSLGNRDTQY
>.|TRBV18|TRBJ1-1
ASSPQARAGLGTEAF
>.|TRBV25-1|TRBJ2-5
ASSDSRLAGFLETQY
>.|TRBV30|TRBJ2-7
ARPRLAEINEQY
>.|TRBV18|TRBJ1-2
ASSQGGGYGYT
>once|TRBV7-8|TRBJ1-1
ASSLRRETEAF
>once|TRBV7-2|TRBJ2-3
ASSLGGYTDTQY
>few|TRBV6-1|TRBJ2-1
ASSPGTQAPNEQF
>.|TRBV7-8|TRBJ2-7
ASSFKSGTLSYEQY
>.|TRBV7-9|TRBJ1-4
ASSPHMGSTNEKLF
>.|TRBV5-4|TRBJ2-5
ASSLRALQETQY
>.|TRBV9|TRBJ1-1
ASSELGDTEAF
>.|TRBV6-6|TRBJ1-2
ASSSPGTQGIGYT
>.|TRBV7-3|TRBJ2-2
ASSLPNSGELF
>.|TRBV2|TRBJ2-7
ASSTGDYEQY
>.|TRBV6-5|TRBJ2-1
ASSGPSSYNEQF
>.|TRBV7-9|TRBJ1-4
ASSLTGNEKLF
>.|TRBV7-2|TRBJ2-2
ASSWLAGGTGELF
>few|TRBV7-2|TRBJ1-2
ASSPWGARGYT
>.|TRBV7-2|TRBJ2-3
ASSSWTSGGDTQY
>.|TRBV18|TRBJ2-5
ASSPRGGTQETQY
>.|TRBV7-9|TRBJ2-1
ASSLRRDEQF
>.|TRBV5-1|TRBJ1-4
ASSLGQGPNEKLF